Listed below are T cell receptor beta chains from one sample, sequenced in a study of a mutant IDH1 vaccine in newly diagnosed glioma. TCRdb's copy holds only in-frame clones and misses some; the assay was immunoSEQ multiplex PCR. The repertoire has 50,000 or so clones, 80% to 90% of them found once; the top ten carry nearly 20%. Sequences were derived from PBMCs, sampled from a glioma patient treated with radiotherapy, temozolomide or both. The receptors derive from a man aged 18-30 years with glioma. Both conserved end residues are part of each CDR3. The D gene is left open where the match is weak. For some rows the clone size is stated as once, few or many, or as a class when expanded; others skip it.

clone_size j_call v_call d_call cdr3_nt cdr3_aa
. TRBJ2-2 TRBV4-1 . TGCGCCAGCAGCCGGGGGCCAGTGATGGCGAACACCGGGGAGCTGTTTTTT CASSRGPVMANTGELFF
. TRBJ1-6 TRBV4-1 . TGCGCCAGCAGCCAAAACAGAAATTCACCCCTCCACTTT CASSQNRNSPLHF
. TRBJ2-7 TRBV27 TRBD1 TGTGCCAGCAGTCGACAGGGGTTTGAGGGTAGTCCCTACGAGCAGTACTTC CASSRQGFEGSPYEQYF
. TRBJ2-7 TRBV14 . TGTGCCAGCAGCTTCCGGGACACCTTTGGGGAGCAGTACTTC CASSFRDTFGEQYF
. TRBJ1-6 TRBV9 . TGTGCCAGCAGCGACAACGAATGGGCAGGAACCTCCTATAATTCACCCCTCCACTTT CASSDNEWAGTSYNSPLHF
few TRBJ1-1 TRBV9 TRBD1 TGTGCCAGCAGCAAACAGGGGGCGTATGGCACTGAAGCTTTCTTT CASSKQGAYGTEAFF
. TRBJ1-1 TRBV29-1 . TGCAGCGTTGAAAATCCAGTAGGGGTGAACACTGAAGCTTTCTTT CSVENPVGVNTEAFF
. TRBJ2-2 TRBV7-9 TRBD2 TGTGCCAGCAGCTTACCTAGCGGGGTCCGCACGAACACCGGGGAGCTGTTTTTT CASSLPSGVRTNTGELFF
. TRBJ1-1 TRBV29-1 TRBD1 TGCAGCGTCCAGGGACAGAAGAGCACTGAAGCTTTCTTT CSVQGQKSTEAFF
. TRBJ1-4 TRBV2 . TGTGCCAGCAGTGATAGGGGGACCGAGAATGAAAAACTGTTTTTT CASSDRGTENEKLFF
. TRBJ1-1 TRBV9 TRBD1 TGTGCCAGCAGCGATGGGACAGTGAACACTGAAGCTTTCTTT CASSDGTVNTEAFF
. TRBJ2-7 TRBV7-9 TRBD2 TGTGCCAGCAGCTCACTGGGACTAGCGGGAGAGGGCTACGAGCAGTACTTC CASSSLGLAGEGYEQYF
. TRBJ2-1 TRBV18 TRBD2 TGTGCCAGCTCACCACCGACCGGGAGGGAGCAGTTCTTC CASSPPTGREQFF
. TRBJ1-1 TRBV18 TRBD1 TGTGCCAGCTTCTCGGGACAGGGAAACACTGAAGCTTTCTTT CASFSGQGNTEAFF
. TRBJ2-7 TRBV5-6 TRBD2 TGTGCCAGCAGCGGTGGGGAGGGGATGTACGAGCAGTACTTC CASSGGEGMYEQYF
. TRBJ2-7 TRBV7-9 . TGTGCCAGCAGCTTAGAAGCCAGCGAGCAGTACTTC CASSLEASEQYF
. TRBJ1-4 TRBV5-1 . TGCGCCAGTCGATATGACGGGACAACTTATGAAAAACTGTTTTTT CASRYDGTTYEKLFF
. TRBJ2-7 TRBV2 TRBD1 TGTGCCAGCAGTGAAGACCTACAGGGGGCTTGGAGCGAGCAGTACTTC CASSEDLQGAWSEQYF
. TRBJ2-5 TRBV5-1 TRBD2 TGCGCCAGCAGCTTGGCCAAGACTAGCGGGGGCCCGCAAGAGACCCAGTACTTC CASSLAKTSGGPQETQYF
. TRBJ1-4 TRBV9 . TGTGCCAGCAGCAACCAGGGCGAAAAACTGTTTTTT CASSNQGEKLFF
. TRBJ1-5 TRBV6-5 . TGTGCCAGCGGCTATCAGGGATCCCAGCATTTT CASGYQGSQHF
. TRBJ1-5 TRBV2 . TGTGCCAGCAGTGCTGCGAGGGCGGGCCAGCCCCAGCATTTT CASSAARAGQPQHF
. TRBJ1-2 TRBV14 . TGTGCCAGCAGCCAGGGGCGGAGAGGGGGCTATGGCTACACCTTC CASSQGRRGGYGYTF
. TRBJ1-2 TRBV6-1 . TGTGCCAGCAGTGCGGGGGTCCTGGTCCTCTATGGCTACACCTTC CASSAGVLVLYGYTF
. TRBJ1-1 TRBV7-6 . TGTGCCAGCACGTGGGGCGAGACGGACACTGAAGCTTTCTTT CASTWGETDTEAFF
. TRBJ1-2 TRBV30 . TGTGCCTGGAGTCCCCCCCACAGGGTGGGTGGTGGCTACACCTTC CAWSPPHRVGGGYTF